This T cell receptor beta chain was sequenced in a study of identical twins' blood T cells. Overall study results and limits: Twins reportedly had markedly more similar V usage than unrelated donors, even among out-of-frame TCRbeta clonotypes.

A word on this clonotype: The antigen remains unidentified.

V shed 6 bases and J shed 6 bases, with 14 bases lying between them. The CDR3 extends over 14 amino acids. CDR1 and CDR2 from the germline V gene are SEHNR and FQNEAQ (reference sequence). TCRdb reprocessed the 5' RACE reads via MiXCR and lists one record per CDR3 protein. The sample shows roughly 380,000 distinct CDR3 sequences, under 30% of them seen only once. Specimen: PBMCs. The chain links TRBV7-9 to TRBJ2-2; D is unclear. The TCR sequence derives from a woman aged 18-55 years in good health. CDR3 residues: CASSPPAPPGELFF. The CDR3 DNA sequence: TGTGCCAGCAGTCCCCCCGCACCTCCCGGGGAGCTGTTTTTT.